This T cell receptor (beta chain) was found in a study of chemoradiotherapy in HPV16-positive cancers. The wider study: Candidate HPV-specific clones and shared TCR motifs came from two HPV16-positive patients.

Findings and caveats of the study: Only two HPV16-positive patients supplied the functional HPV-specificity definition. In HPV16-positive patients, HPV-responsive T-cell expansion tracked better recurrence-free survival. During treatment, candidate HPV-specific clones and E7-related motifs expanded in tumor.

Profiled with immunoSEQ multiplex PCR; TCRdb holds only in-frame clones, not every one. This sample has 10,000 to 15,000 clones, with 65% to 80% found just once. About this clone itself: The antigen is not known.

V was pared by 3 bases and J by 6 bases, with 8 bases of the junction left unmatched. Germline V CDR1 and CDR2: LNHNV, YYDKDF (reference sequence). The CDR3 is 15 amino acids. The V call is TRBV15, the J call TRBJ1-1; the match to TRBD1 covers 9 bases. This material was obtained from a patient who underwent chemoradiotherapy. The clonotype originates from a human donor with HPV-associated anogenital cancer. CDR3 in amino acids: CATSRRTGELSEAFF. The CDR3 nucleotides are TGTGCCACCAGCAGGAGGACAGGGGAGTTATCTGAAGCTTTCTTT.